This T cell receptor beta chain stems from a study of beta chain features in type 1 diabetes. Study-wide context: Sorted cells from all samples, numbering about 99,000,000, were examined.

Since all of the isolated RNA was reverse transcribed, expressed TCRB transcripts were what got sequenced. Generated by immunoSEQ multiplex PCR, the TCRdb table keeps only in-frame clones and is missing some. The sample consists of hundreds of thousands of clones, over 10% of them appearing once. Study-wide findings and caveats: Naive, central memory and regulatory TCRB repertoires appeared more similar among patients than healthy donors.

Notes on this clone: Antigen unknown.

CDR3 length equals 15 residues. Per the germline V gene, CDR1 is SGHTA and CDR2 is FQGNSA. After removal of 1 base from V and 9 bases from J, the junction contained 9 bases not matched to a gene. This TCR was recovered from a man between 18 and 29 years old in good health. Material for sequencing was naive CD4+ T cells from blood. The chain carries TRBV7-2 and TRBJ2-1; 7 bases align to TRBD2. The CDR3 protein is CASSLEYSLAGEQFF. CDR3 coding DNA: TGTGCCAGCAGCTTAGAGTACAGCTTAGCGGGTGAGCAGTTCTTC.